The entry below gives a single T cell receptor beta chain sequence along with its context. Its antigen is as yet unknown. This record belongs to a study of cytomegalovirus exposure and HLA in healthy donors. About the study: A prior study identified 120 million or so unique TCR beta sequences from about 179 million T cells. Study-level findings and limits: As confirmed in vitro, a few CMV-associated chains were specific for CMV antigens.

Trimming took 1 base from V and 15 from J, leaving 13 bases between them. The CDR3 loop spans 12 amino acids. Looked up from germline, CDR1 is SEHNR and CDR2 is FQNEAQ (reference sequence). PCR primers comprised 60 Vbeta and 13 Jbeta primers. Sequencing was performed with immunoSEQ multiplex PCR; in TCRdb, only in-frame clones are kept and a portion is missing. The sample lists 90,000 to 150,000 clones, roughly four fifths occurring once. The genes are TRBV7-9 and TRBJ2-1; D uncertain. The receptor was derived from a woman in her twenties or thirties in good health and CMV-seropositive. The sample was PBMCs. The CDR3 DNA follows: TGTGCCAGCAGCTTAGGAGTGGGCGAAAGGTTCTTC. Its translation is CASSLGVGERFF. Full variable domain (outside the CDR3, taken from reference TRBV7-9 and TRBJ2-1): DTGVSQNPRHKITKRGQNVTFRCDPISEHNRLYWYRQTLGQGPEFLTYFQNEAQLEKSRLLSDRFSAERPKGSFSTLEIQRTEQGDSAMYLCASSLGVGERFFGPGTRLTVL.